This entry lists 19 T cell receptor beta chains sequenced from one sample in a study of blood T cell repertoires in COVID-19. TCRdb's copy holds only in-frame clones and misses some; the assay was immunoSEQ multiplex PCR. The table lists 250,000 to 350,000 clones, 65% to 85% of them singletons, with roughly 1.6% in the top ten. The sequencing sample was made of peripheral blood. These TCRs come from a human donor with COVID-19, enrolled during active disease. The donor label of this sample is uncertain.

This clone was seen just once. The rearrangement uses TRBV3-1 (or the pseudogene TRBV3-2) and TRBJ2-2; 9 nucleotides match TRBD2. Per the germline V gene, CDR1 is LGHDT and CDR2 is YNNKEL (reference sequence). The CDR3 is 20 amino acids. J was trimmed by 4 bases and V by 4 bases; bases with no gene match: 19. CDR3 protein: CASSLETGAGAGGSTGELFF. The CDR3 DNA follows: TGTGCCAGCAGCCTAGAAACCGGAGCCGGAGCGGGAGGAAGCACCGGGGAGCTGTTTTTT.

The gene calls are TRBV19 and TRBJ1-1, with a weak D call TRBD1 (6 bases). The V end lost 6 bases, the J end lost 5 bases, and 10 bases lay between the germline ends. The CDR3 has 12 residues. CDR1 and CDR2 (germline): LNHDA, SQIVND (reference sequence). The CDR3 DNA reads as TGTGCCAGTAGCTACAGGGATACTGAAGCTTTCTTT. As protein: CASSYRDTEAFF.

This chain connects TRBV28 to TRBJ2-3; D perhaps matches TRBD1 (6 bases). This CDR3 comprises 13 residues. Trimming left V 10 bases short and J 3 bases short, with 14 bases between. The germline V gene has CDR1 MDHEN and CDR2 SYDVKM. The CDR3 spells CATVNRATDTQYF. The CDR3 bases are TGTGCCACCGTCAACAGGGCAACAGATACGCAGTATTTT.

The chain couples TRBV5-1 to TRBJ1-1; TRBD1 matches 8 bases. J lost 1 base, V lost 4 bases, and 12 bases had no gene match. The CDR3 spans 17 residues. CDR1 is SGHRS, CDR2 YFSETQ, per germline. This CDR3 is CASSAEPLTGANTEAFF. CDR3 DNA: TGCGCCAGCAGCGCCGAACCGTTGACAGGGGCGAACACTGAAGCTTTCTTT.

The chain employs TRBV7-9 and TRBJ1-2, with 12 bases matching TRBD1. Germline CDR1 and CDR2: SEHNR and FQNEAQ (reference sequence). Trimming cost V 5 bases and J 7 bases; bases outside gene matches: 8. The CDR3 is 15 residues long. The CDR3 protein is CASSPKGQGAFGYTF. The CDR3 DNA sequence: TGTGCCAGCAGCCCTAAGGGACAGGGGGCGTTTGGCTACACCTTC. Filled out from reference TRBV7-9 and TRBJ1-2, the complete variable domain reads DTGVSQNPRHKITKRGQNVTFRCDPISEHNRLYWYRQTLGQGPEFLTYFQNEAQLEKSRLLSDRFSAERPKGSFSTLEIQRTEQGDSAMYLCASSPKGQGAFGYTFGSGTRLTVV.

For the CDR3, the DNA is TGTGCCAGCAGTGGCATCAGCGGACAGTGGGGGAATTCACCCCTCCACTTT. Translated: CASSGISGQWGNSPLHF. The gene calls are TRBV28 and TRBJ1-6, with a weak D call TRBD1 (6 bases). The CDR3 consists of 17 residues. CDR1 is MDHEN, CDR2 SYDVKM, per germline. V lost 5 bases to trimming and J lost 7 bases, with 21 bases between them.

The CDR3 protein is CASSPRYGGSYNEQFF. CDR3 nucleotides: TGCGCCAGCAGCCCCCGGTATGGCGGTTCCTACAATGAGCAGTTCTTC. The chain combines TRBV5-1 with TRBJ2-1; D not resolved. CDR1 is SGHRS, CDR2 YFSETQ, per germline. The germline V and J ends were trimmed by 4 bases and 1 base, with 15 bases remaining between them. This CDR3 is built from 16 residues.

The count of this clone is one. The chain recombines TRBV28 with TRBJ1-5, with D possibly TRBD1 on 6 matching bases. The V gene lost 4 bases and the J gene lost 5 bases, with 12 bases spanning the gap. The CDR3 sequence is 14 residues long. Germline lookup yields CDR1 MDHEN and CDR2 SYDVKM. In DNA, the CDR3 is TGTGCCAGCAGTTCGGACAGCAATTATCAGCCCCAGCATTTT. Translating it yields CASSSDSNYQPQHF.

The chain has TRBV7-2 and TRBJ1-3, with D maybe TRBD1 (5 bases). The CDR3 sequence is 16 residues long. V gave up 5 bases and J gave up 0 bases, with 14 bases separating them. CDR1 is SGHTA and CDR2 is FQGNSA in the germline V gene. The CDR3 DNA is TGTGCCAGCAGCCCCGGGGGGTCAGGCTCTGGAAACACCATATATTTT. Amino acids: CASSPGGSGSGNTIYF.

This chain uses TRBV3-1 (or the pseudogene TRBV3-2) with TRBJ1-3; D remains ambiguous. The CDR3 is made up of 13 amino acids. The germline V and J ends were trimmed by 4 bases and 0 bases, with 4 bases remaining between them. Germline assignment: CDR1 LGHDT and CDR2 YNNKEL (reference sequence). CDR3 region: CASSLASGNTIYF. CDR3 sequence (DNA): TGTGCCAGCAGCCTAGCCTCTGGAAACACCATATATTTT.

V usage is TRBV18 and J usage is TRBJ2-2; possibly TRBD2 for D (5 bases). CDR3 length: 16 amino acids. V was shortened by 3 bases and J by 0 bases, with 11 bases between the two germline ends. Germline assignment: CDR1 KGHSH and CDR2 LQKENI. The CDR3 loop reads CASSPRGAANTGELFF. CDR3 bases: TGTGCCAGCTCACCCCGGGGAGCGGCGAACACCGGGGAGCTGTTTTTT.

This clone was picked up one time. The genes are TRBV19 and TRBJ1-5, with 8 nucleotides matching TRBD1. The CDR3 is 14 amino acids. Germline loops: CDR1 LNHDA, CDR2 SQIVND (reference sequence). The V and J ends lost 4 bases and 5 bases, in that order; junction bases with no gene match: 4. This chain's CDR3 is CASSNQGADQPQHF. The DNA for the CDR3 is TGTGCCAGTAGTAATCAGGGGGCGGATCAGCCCCAGCATTTT. Looking up the rest from reference TRBV19 and TRBJ1-5 gives the full variable domain: DGGITQSPKYLFRKEGQNVTLSCEQNLNHDAMYWYRQDPGQGLRLIYYSQIVNDFQKGDIAEGYSVSREKKESFPLTVTSAQKNPTAFYLCASSNQGADQPQHFGDGTRLSIL.

The chain couples TRBV5-1 to TRBJ2-5, with 7 bases that match TRBD2. This CDR3 is built from 18 residues. Trimming cost V 3 bases and J 5 bases; bases outside gene matches: 19. Looked up from germline, CDR1 is SGHRS and CDR2 is YFSETQ. CDR3 bases: TGCGCCAGCAGCTCGGGGCCCCTCGGCGGGAGAGGGAAGGAGACCCAGTACTTC. This translates into CASSSGPLGGRGKETQYF.

The chain has TRBV9 and TRBJ2-3; 10 nucleotides agree with TRBD2. CDR1 and CDR2 from the germline V gene are SGDLS and YYNGEE. Trimming took 3 bases from V and 3 from J; bases not matched to a gene: 4. The length of the CDR3 is 15 residues. CDR3 in DNA: TGTGCCAGCAGCGCCATAGCGGGAGGAACAGATACGCAGTATTTT. It encodes CASSAIAGGTDTQYF.

The V and J genes are TRBV9 and TRBJ2-3, with 8 bases matching TRBD2. The CDR3 is made up of 14 amino acids. Germline values: CDR1 SGDLS, CDR2 YYNGEE. Trimming cost V 0 bases and J 12 bases; bases outside gene matches: 9. For the CDR3, the DNA is TGTGCCAGCAGCGTAGCGGCTAGCGGGCCGATACAGTATTTT. Amino acid sequence: CASSVAASGPIQYF.

The chain joins TRBV4-3 to TRBJ2-7, with D perhaps TRBD1 (5 bases). CDR1 is LGHNA, CDR2 YSLEER, per germline. The length of the CDR3 is 15 residues. Trimming pared 0 bases from V and 2 bases from J, leaving 11 bases between. The CDR3 nucleotides read TGCGCCAGCAGCCAAGACCTTAGGACAACCTACGAGCAGTACTTC. Protein product: CASSQDLRTTYEQYF.

This clone was found once. The chain carries TRBV28 and TRBJ1-2, with 9 bases identical to TRBD1. CDR3 size: 15 residues. CDR1 and CDR2 from the germline V gene are MDHEN and SYDVKM. V lost 5 bases and J lost 8; bases outside the gene matches: 12. In DNA, the CDR3 is TGTGCCAGCAGTCCCCCCGGACAGGGGATAAGGGGCTACACCTTC. It translates to CASSPPGQGIRGYTF.

This chain connects TRBV19 to TRBJ1-4; D perhaps matches TRBD1 (6 bases). Germline CDR1 is LNHDA and CDR2 is SQIVND (reference sequence). Trimming took off 4 bases at V and 5 bases at J, with 11 bases between the two ends. The CDR3 has 14 residues. CDR3 loop: CASSTWQGNEKLFF. The CDR3 nucleotides read TGTGCCAGTAGTACTTGGCAGGGGAATGAAAAACTGTTTTTT.

The gene calls are TRBV3-1 (or the pseudogene TRBV3-2) and TRBJ2-3; 12 bases match TRBD2. Germline V gives CDR1 LGHDT, CDR2 YNNKEL (reference sequence). This CDR3 region has 18 residues. The ends lost 2 bases at V and 0 bases at J; junction bases unmatched: 6. CDR3 DNA: TGTGCCAGCAGCCAAAAGACTAGCGGGGGAACTAGCACAGATACGCAGTATTTT. This sequence encodes CASSQKTSGGTSTDTQYF.